The next 17 T cell receptor beta chains were all read from a single sample in a study of human T cells and chemical hapten exposure. TCRdb re-called the RACE reads with MiXCR, one entry per CDR3 protein. Of fewer than 65,000 distinct CDR3 sequences in the sample, 8.5% to 10% are singletons; the top ten hold 11% to 15%. Indicated time point: pre-sensitization, week 0. Stated treatment: therapeutic diphenylcyclopropenone sensitization with weekly scalp DPC. The sequenced sample was whole blood, obtained in connection with sensitization to the hapten diphenylcyclopropenone (DPC). These receptors all stem from a woman aged 40 to 50 with alopecia areata. Some clones in this sample may be carry-over from other donors' samples.

This clonotype is medium-sized (0.01 to 0.1%) in the sample. The chain uses TRBV12-3 or TRBV12-4 and TRBJ1-5; no firm D call. The CDR3 contains 15 residues. The germline V and J ends were trimmed by 2 bases and 5 bases, with 13 bases remaining between them. This chain's CDR3 is CASSLKGIGHQPQHF. DNA for the CDR3: TGTGCCAGCAGTTTAAAGGGAATAGGCCATCAGCCCCAGCATTTT.

This clonotype has ten or more counts. This sequence joins TRBV9 and TRBJ2-3; no clear D. Germline V CDR1 and CDR2: SGDLS, YYNGEE. Trimming stripped 4 bases from V and 3 bases from J, with 6 bases between. This CDR3 has 12 amino acids. The CDR3 reads CASSRRTDTQYF. The CDR3 coding sequence is TGTGCCAGCAGCAGAAGAACAGATACGCAGTATTTT.

This clonotype was recorded at least ten times. The V and J genes are TRBV10-3 and TRBJ2-5; maybe TRBD2 (5 bases). The CDR3 sequence is 12 residues long. Trimming removed 2 bases from V and 11 bases from J, with 12 bases in between. The germline V gene encodes CDR1 ENHRY and CDR2 SYGVKD. CDR3 amino acids: CAISEARGLQYF. CDR3 nucleotides: TGTGCCATCAGTGAGGCCCGGGGATTGCAGTACTTC.

This clonotype was observed at least ten times. The V call is TRBV7-2, the J call TRBJ2-7; D ambiguous. The V end lost 1 base, the J end lost 7 bases, and 17 bases lay between the germline ends. CDR1 SGHTA and CDR2 FQGNSA come from the germline V gene. This CDR3 is built from 15 residues. The CDR3 region is CASSLDQLLRSEQYF. As DNA, the CDR3 is TGTGCCAGCAGCTTAGATCAGCTCCTGCGGTCGGAGCAGTACTTC.

There are many counts of this clonotype. The V gene is TRBV5-1, the J gene TRBJ1-2; 7 bases align to TRBD1. CDR3 length: 16 residues. CDR1 is SGHRS, CDR2 YFSETQ, per germline. Trimming cost V 4 bases and J 5 bases; bases outside gene matches: 14. The CDR3 is CASSVMTGTSAYGYTF. The CDR3 bases are TGCGCCAGCAGCGTCATGACAGGGACTTCAGCATATGGCTACACCTTC. The entire variable domain, with the rest obtained from reference TRBV5-1 and TRBJ1-2, is as follows: KAGVTQTPRYLIKTRGQQVTLSCSPISGHRSVSWYQQTPGQGLQFLFEYFSETQRNKGNFPGRFSGRQFSNSRSEMNVSTLELGDSALYLCASSVMTGTSAYGYTFGSGTRLTVV.

This clonotype has at least ten counts. CDR3 residues: CASDKSTDTQYF. CDR3 sequence (DNA): TGTGCCAGCGACAAGAGCACAGATACGCAGTATTTT. The chain carries TRBV2 and TRBJ2-3; D uncertain. The CDR3 is made up of 12 amino acids. Deletions cut 8 bases from V and 0 bases from J, with 6 bases between. From germline, CDR1 is SNHLY and CDR2 FYNNEI.

The V and J genes are TRBV7-3 and TRBJ2-3, with D possibly being TRBD1 or TRBD2 (6 bases each). Germline V gene data show CDR1 as SGHTA and CDR2 as FQGTGA. The V end was cut by 1 base, the J end by 0 bases, with 11 bases between. This CDR3 is built from 16 residues. The DNA of the CDR3 is TGTGCCAGCAGCTTAAGGCCGGGGGCCAGCACAGATACGCAGTATTTT. Translation gives CASSLRPGASTDTQYF.

This clonotype was recorded a few times. V and J are TRBV29-1 and TRBJ1-1; TRBD1 might be the D (5 bases). Germline values: CDR1 SQVTM, CDR2 ANQGSEA. Deletions cut 7 bases from V and 3 bases from J, with 15 bases between. The CDR3 sequence is 13 residues long. The CDR3 DNA is TGCAGCGACTGGGACTCCCTGGACACTGAAGCTTTCTTT. This sequence encodes CSDWDSLDTEAFF.

V and J are TRBV28 and TRBJ2-7; TRBD2 might be the D (5 bases). V shed 6 bases and J shed 1 base, with 10 bases lying between them. Germline V gives CDR1 MDHEN, CDR2 SYDVKM. The CDR3 loop spans 13 amino acids. CDR3: CASRGGLSYEQYF. CDR3 nucleotides: TGTGCCAGCAGAGGCGGGCTATCCTACGAGCAGTACTTC.

This clonotype has ten or more counts. V is TRBV6-5 and J is TRBJ1-6; D unresolved. The germline V gene has CDR1 MNHEY and CDR2 SVGAGI. The CDR3 is 13 amino acids. Trimming removed 7 bases from V and 8 bases from J, with 12 bases in between. CDR3 bases: TGTGCCAGCACCCGGACGGCTGATTCACCCCTCCACTTT. Amino acid sequence: CASTRTADSPLHF.

This clonotype appeared many times. The chain combines TRBV30 with TRBJ2-6; TRBD1 agrees at 8 bases. Germline loops: CDR1 GTSNPN, CDR2 SVGIG (reference sequence). The CDR3 loop spans 18 amino acids. V trimming: 0 bases; J trimming: 5 bases; junction bases outside the gene matches: 12. CDR3 coding DNA: TGTGCCTGGAGTGTAAAACAGGGGGAGGCTCCACGGGCCAACGTCCTGACTTTC. This encodes CAWSVKQGEAPRANVLTF. The entire variable domain, with the rest obtained from reference TRBV30 and TRBJ2-6, is as follows: SQTIHQWPATLVQPVGSPLSLECTVEGTSNPNLYWYRQAAGRGLQLLFYSVGIGQISSEVPQNLSASRPQDRQFILSSKKLLLSDSGFYLCAWSVKQGEAPRANVLTFGAGSRLTVL.

At least ten counts were recorded for this clonotype. This sequence joins TRBV29-1 and TRBJ2-1; weak D call: TRBD2 (7 bases). V was pared by 4 bases and J by 6 bases, with 13 bases between. Per the germline V gene, CDR1 is SQVTM and CDR2 is ANQGSEA. This CDR3 region has 13 residues. Written as DNA, the CDR3 is TGCAGCGTTGTGAGGGGGGGCCGCAATGAGCAGTTCTTC. As protein: CSVVRGGRNEQFF.

By sample fraction, this clonotype is medium-sized. The rearrangement links TRBV6-1 to TRBJ1-1; D might be TRBD1 (5 bases). This CDR3 has 12 residues. Germline V lookup: CDR1 MNHNS, CDR2 SASEGT. With 7 bases removed from V and 7 bases from J, the gap between germline ends came to 13 bases. The CDR3 loop reads CASTLERGEAFF. CDR3 nucleotides: TGTGCCAGCACTTTGGAGAGGGGTGAAGCTTTCTTT.

At least ten counts were recorded for this clonotype. V is TRBV5-6 and J is TRBJ2-3; 8 nucleotides line up with TRBD1. Germline CDR1 is SGHDT and CDR2 is YYEEEE. The CDR3 loop spans 17 amino acids. Unmatched junction bases numbered 12, after V lost 3 bases and J lost 3 bases. The CDR3 DNA reads TGTGCCAGCAGCTCTGACAGGGGCTTCCCGACAACAGATACGCAGTATTTT. Amino acids: CASSSDRGFPTTDTQYF.

This clonotype occurred many times. This chain links TRBV30 with TRBJ1-5; D is unresolved. V dropped 5 bases and J dropped 3 bases, with 11 bases sitting between them. Germline CDR1 GTSNPN, CDR2 SVGIG (reference sequence). There are 13 residues in the CDR3. Here the CDR3 DNA reads TGTGCCTGGGGCACCGGGCCCAATCAGCCCCAGCATTTT. This translates into CAWGTGPNQPQHF.

This clonotype was seen only a few times. The chain uses TRBV5-4 and TRBJ2-7; 12 positions match TRBD2. Germline V gene sequence: CDR1 SGHNT, CDR2 YYREEE (reference sequence). CDR3 length: 14 amino acids. The V gene end was trimmed by 4 bases and the J gene end by 4 bases; junction bases not matched to a gene: 3. CDR3 residues: CASSLAGGPYEQYF. The CDR3 DNA sequence: TGTGCCAGCAGCCTAGCGGGGGGGCCGTACGAGCAGTACTTC. The full variable domain, with the rest looked up from reference TRBV5-4 and TRBJ2-7, is ETGVTQSPTHLIKTRGQQVTLRCSSQSGHNTVSWYQQALGQGPQFIFQYYREEENGRGNFPPRFSGLQFPNYSSELNVNALELDDSALYLCASSLAGGPYEQYFGPGTRLTVT.

This clonotype was detected a few times. The chain recombines TRBV7-6 with TRBJ2-7; 8 bases line up with TRBD2. Germline lookup yields CDR1 SGHVS and CDR2 FNYEAQ. The CDR3 is made up of 13 amino acids. Germline trimming cut 5 bases from V and 6 bases from J; bases unmatched to any gene: 6. The CDR3 nucleotides read TGTGCCAGCAGCAAGATAACTAGCGGCGAGCAGTACTTC. Its protein is CASSKITSGEQYF.